This T cell receptor beta chain derives from a study of shared clonotypes between healthy human individuals. Background on the study: Ranging from 18 to 49 in age, donors were two women and a few men.

Turning to this clone: The antigen is undetermined.

Splitting of each subset's genomic DNA was done evenly across several immunoSEQ plates. Ten immunoSEQ deep assay plates held the unsorted PBMC DNA. Profiling relied on immunoSEQ multiplex PCR, and the TCRdb table lists in-frame clones only, not all of them. The sample holds 500,000 to 650,000 clones, around three quarters seen once. Per germline, CDR1 KGHSH and CDR2 LQKENI. V gave up 3 bases and J gave up 4 bases; unmatched junction bases: 1. This CDR3 has 15 amino acids. The study's findings and limits: An anticipated effect of sequencing depth on clonotype sharing among donors was recognized.

The rearrangement joins TRBV18 to TRBJ2-3, with 13 bases that match TRBD2. The sample consisted of PBMCs. The receptor comes from a woman in her thirties or forties in good health. Some clones in this sample may be carry-over from other donors' samples. CDR3 protein: CASSPGLAGPDTQYF. The CDR3 DNA reads as TGTGCCAGCTCACCGGGACTAGCGGGACCAGATACGCAGTATTTT.